This T cell receptor beta chain was identified in a study of shared clonotypes between healthy human individuals. Points from the study as a whole: What limited the represented genetic and exposure-history diversity was the small number of donors. Sequencing of the sorted subsets was shown by rarefaction to be incomplete despite large depth.

Splitting of each subset's genomic DNA was done evenly across several immunoSEQ plates. Repertoires were generated with immunoSEQ multiplex PCR, while TCRdb's copy carries only in-frame clones and drops some. The table includes more than 2 million clones, around 93% detected once. CDR1 is MNHNS and CDR2 is SASEGT in the germline V gene. CDR3 length equals 15 residues. The trim removed 0 bases at V and 2 bases at J, leaving 3 bases unmatched. Naive CD8 cells, CD45RO-negative and positively selected for CCR7, excluded terminally differentiated effector memory CD45RA+ cells. About this clone: The antigen is unknown. Other DNA sequences within the sample encode an identical CDR3.

The chain combines TRBV6-1 with TRBJ2-5; 7 bases line up with TRBD1. The source material was naive CD8+ T cells from PBMCs. The sequence came from a young man in good health. Some clones in this sample may be carry-over from other donors' samples. The CDR3 spells CASSEAPGGQETQYF. Written as DNA, the CDR3 is TGTGCCAGCAGTGAAGCCCCAGGGGGACAAGAGACCCAGTACTTC.